A single sample is the source of the 22 T cell receptor beta chains below, sequenced in a study of T cells in Graves' hyperthyroidism and ophthalmopathy. Amplification of TCR beta CDR3 regions was performed using RNA transcripts as template. First-round RT-PCR of the TCR CDR3 relied on the HTBI primer set. Using its own MiXCR run on the multiplex PCR reads, TCRdb lists one record per CDR3 protein. The data show 350,000 to 450,000 distinct CDR3 sequences, approximately 15% seen once. The sequenced sample consisted of blood. The receptors were sampled from an older woman with Graves' hyperthyroidism.

This clonotype was found many times. In DNA form, the CDR3 reads TGTGCCAGCAGCTTTGTTCGGGGAACCTACGAGCAGTACTTC. Its translation is CASSFVRGTYEQYF. The V and J genes are TRBV11-2 and TRBJ2-7, with D tentatively TRBD2 (5 bases). V was trimmed by 3 bases and J by 2 bases, leaving 11 bases between them. The germline V gene encodes CDR1 SGHAT and CDR2 FQNNGV. This CDR3 comprises 14 residues.

On this clonotype: This may be a read error: a much more frequent sequence differs by one nucleotide. This CDR3 fails to terminate in the conserved phenylalanine or tryptophan, so it likely reflects a read error. The V and J genes are TRBV6-2 or TRBV6-3 and TRBJ2-1, with TRBD2 matching over 9 bases. Germline V gene sequence: CDR1 MNHEY, CDR2 SVGEGT. The CDR3 runs 15 residues. With V trimmed by 0 bases and J by 7 bases, 4 bases remained unmatched. CDR3 region: CASSYSSGSRNEQFL. CDR3 in DNA: TGTGCCAGCAGTTACTCTAGCGGGAGTAGGAATGAGCAGTTCCTC.

This clonotype has ten or more counts. The rearrangement links TRBV10-3 to TRBJ1-2; D is possibly TRBD1 (5 bases). Looked up from germline, CDR1 is ENHRY and CDR2 is SYGVKD. The CDR3 is 15 residues long. V gave up 10 bases and J gave up 6 bases, with 24 bases separating them. This CDR3 is CATQPRGGDGHGYTF. The CDR3 DNA reads as TGTGCCACTCAGCCCCGCGGGGGGGATGGCCATGGCTACACCTTC.

This rearrangement joins TRBV7-3 to TRBJ1-6; TRBD1 is a possible D gene (5 bases). From germline, CDR1 is SGHTA and CDR2 FQGTGA. This CDR3 is 14 amino acids long. The ends were cut back, 5 bases at V and 9 bases at J, with 14 bases in the middle. This CDR3 reads CASSQYTRGSPLHF. CDR3 in DNA: TGTGCCAGCAGCCAATATACAAGGGGTTCACCCCTCCACTTT.

About this clonotype: This may come from a read error, since a much larger clone is one base off. This sequence joins TRBV2 and TRBJ2-7; 8 bases are a match to TRBD1. The V segment lost 7 bases and the J segment 0 bases; nucleotides outside the gene matches: 8. Germline CDR1 reads SNHLY; CDR2 reads FYNNEI. The CDR3 loop spans 15 amino acids. In DNA, the CDR3 is TGTGCCAGCACGCGGGACAGGAACCCCTCCTACGAGCAGTACTTC. Its protein is CASTRDRNPSYEQYF.

This clonotype was seen a handful of times. The V and J genes are TRBV11-3 and TRBJ2-1; 8 bases line up with TRBD2. The ends lost 5 bases at V and 7 bases at J; junction bases unmatched: 10. Germline V lookup: CDR1 SGHNT, CDR2 YENEEA. The CDR3 covers 15 residues. CDR3 nucleotides: TGTGCCAGCAGCGATAGGGGAGCGGGAGTTAATGAGCAGTTCTTC. Translation gives CASSDRGAGVNEQFF.

In this sample, this clonotype turned up many times. This chain connects TRBV18 to TRBJ1-1; unclear D gene. From germline, CDR1 is KGHSH and CDR2 LQKENI. The V gene lost 3 bases and the J gene lost 0 bases, with 8 bases spanning the gap. The CDR3 runs 14 residues. The DNA of the CDR3 is TGTGCCAGCTCACCGAAGGAAATGAACACTGAAGCTTTCTTT. This gives the protein CASSPKEMNTEAFF.

This clonotype came up a few times. The chain is built from TRBV10-3 and TRBJ2-7, with no clear D. The CDR3 sequence is 11 residues long. CDR1 is ENHRY, CDR2 SYGVKD, per germline. V was clipped by 3 bases and J by 5 bases, with 5 bases between them. The CDR3, as DNA: TGTGCCATCAGTGATCTGAACGAGCAGTACTTC. Protein product: CAISDLNEQYF.

Ten or more counts support this clonotype. The chain joins TRBV18 to TRBJ2-3, with 7 positions matching TRBD2. Germline V lookup: CDR1 KGHSH, CDR2 LQKENI. This CDR3 has 15 residues. With 2 bases clipped from V and 2 bases from J, the junction kept 4 bases outside the gene matches. CDR3 amino acids: CASSPGRENTDTQYF. The CDR3 DNA is TGTGCCAGCTCACCAGGGCGGGAGAACACAGATACGCAGTATTTT. The full variable domain, its missing parts supplied by reference TRBV18 and TRBJ2-3, is NAGVMQNPRHLVRRRGQEARLRCSPMKGHSHVYWYRQLPEEGLKFMVYLQKENIIDESGMPKERFSAEFPKEGPSILRIQQVVRGDSAAYFCASSPGRENTDTQYFGPGTRLTVL.

This clonotype was counted ten times or more. V gene TRBV20-1 combines with J gene TRBJ2-5, with TRBD2 matching over 11 bases. Trimming cost V 0 bases and J 5 bases; bases outside gene matches: 17. In germline, CDR1 is DFQATT, CDR2 SNEGSKA (reference sequence). This CDR3 is 19 amino acids long. The CDR3 loop reads CSARDPGLAGGGSWETQYF. The CDR3, as DNA: TGCAGTGCTAGAGACCCCGGCTTAGCGGGAGGGGGTTCGTGGGAGACCCAGTACTTC.

This clonotype came up many times. The chain joins TRBV12-3 or TRBV12-4 to TRBJ2-4; D not certain. V was cut by 8 bases and J by 5 bases, with 13 bases left in between. The CDR3 totals 13 residues. CDR3: CASLLRGENIQYF. CDR3 DNA: TGTGCCAGCCTCCTCCGTGGGGAAAACATTCAGTACTTC.

In this sample, this clonotype turned up once. This may be a read error: a much more frequent sequence differs by one nucleotide. The chain recombines TRBV5-6 with TRBJ2-7; 7 positions match TRBD2. CDR1 and CDR2 (germline): SGHDT, YYEEEE. CDR3 length: 18 residues. The trim removed 0 bases at V and 5 bases at J, leaving 17 bases unmatched. The CDR3 DNA sequence: TGTGCCAGCAGCTTGGCGGGGACTCGCGGGAGTCAATTTCACGAGCAGTACTTC. Its protein is CASSLAGTRGSQFHEQYF. Variable domain in full (rest from reference TRBV5-6 and TRBJ2-7): DAGVTQSPTHLIKTRGQQVTLRCSPKSGHDTVSWYQQALGQGPQFIFQYYEEEERQRGNFPDRFSGHQFPNYSSELNVNALLLGDSALYLCASSLAGTRGSQFHEQYFGPGTRLTVT.

This clonotype was found many times. The genes are TRBV12-3 or TRBV12-4 and TRBJ2-1; TRBD2 aligns across 12 bases. The ends lost 2 bases at V and 8 bases at J; junction bases unmatched: 13. The length of the CDR3 is 18 residues. The CDR3 sequence is CASSLSPTSGSFLDEQFF. The DNA of the CDR3 is TGTGCCAGCAGTTTATCTCCGACTAGCGGGAGTTTCTTGGATGAGCAGTTCTTC.

Ten or more counts support this clonotype. The chain employs TRBV11-2 and TRBJ2-7; the match to TRBD1 covers 8 bases. The CDR3 totals 16 residues. The germline V gene has CDR1 SGHAT and CDR2 FQNNGV. The V segment lost 0 bases and the J segment 3 bases; nucleotides outside the gene matches: 7. The CDR3 is CASSLDRGTGYYEQYF. The CDR3 DNA follows: TGTGCCAGCAGCTTAGATAGGGGGACAGGATACTACGAGCAGTACTTC. Supplemented by reference TRBV11-2 and TRBJ2-7, the full variable domain reads EAGVAQSPRYKIIEKRQSVAFWCNPISGHATLYWYQQILGQGPKLLIQFQNNGVVDDSQLPKDRFSAERLKGVDSTLKIQPAKLEDSAVYLCASSLDRGTGYYEQYFGPGTRLTVT.

The sample holds many counts of this clonotype. The CDR3 coding sequence is TGCAGCGTTGAACCCGGGGGGCCTCCCTACGAGCAGTACTTC. This encodes CSVEPGGPPYEQYF. The chain couples TRBV29-1 to TRBJ2-7; the D gene is possibly TRBD2 (7 bases). Germline CDR1 reads SQVTM; CDR2 reads ANQGSEA. This CDR3 contains 14 residues. Trimming cost V 2 bases and J 2 bases, with 13 bases left between them.

There are a few counts of this clonotype. CDR3 in amino acids: CASSQSYVAAYEQYF. Here the CDR3 DNA reads TGTGCCAGCAGCCAAAGTTATGTAGCGGCTTACGAGCAGTACTTC. V and J are TRBV3-1 and TRBJ2-7, with D tentatively TRBD2 (6 bases). This CDR3 spans 15 amino acids. CDR1 is LGHDT and CDR2 is YNNKEL in the germline V gene (reference sequence). V lost 2 bases and J 4 bases, leaving 15 bases between the germline ends.

The chain uses TRBV12-3 or TRBV12-4 and TRBJ2-1; 15 bases agree with TRBD2. V lost 3 bases, J lost 7 bases, and 10 bases stayed unmatched. This CDR3 has 18 residues. For the CDR3, the DNA is TGTGCCAGCAGTTTCAGCCCCGGGACTAGCGGGAGGTGGAATGAGCAGTTCTTC. This gives the protein CASSFSPGTSGRWNEQFF.

This clonotype has ten or more counts. The J gene is TRBJ2-5, the V gene TRBV6-2 or TRBV6-3; TRBD2 agrees at 7 bases. V lost 8 bases to trimming and J lost 4 bases; unmatched junction nucleotides: 13. This CDR3 has 15 amino acids. The germline gives CDR1 MNHEY, CDR2 SVGEGT. CDR3: CASRDGASGGETQYF. The DNA for the CDR3 is TGTGCCAGCCGGGACGGTGCGTCGGGGGGAGAGACCCAGTACTTC.

This chain uses TRBV11-1 with TRBJ2-6; 7 nucleotides line up with TRBD1. V lost 4 bases and J lost 0; bases outside the gene matches: 6. The CDR3 runs to 17 residues. Germline V gene sequence: CDR1 SGHAT, CDR2 FQDESV (reference sequence). The CDR3 reads CASSSRDRSSGANVLTF. In DNA, the CDR3 is TGTGCCAGCAGCTCCCGGGACAGAAGCTCTGGGGCCAACGTCCTGACTTTC.

In its sample, this clonotype was seen once. The CDR3: CASSSAGAEKLFF. CDR3 DNA: TGTGCCAGCAGCTCGGCTGGGGCTGAAAAACTGTTTTTT. The rearrangement links TRBV11-2 to TRBJ1-4; D may be TRBD1 (5 bases). V lost 4 bases and J 7 bases, leaving 10 bases between the germline ends. The CDR3 sequence is 13 residues long. Germline loops: CDR1 SGHAT, CDR2 FQNNGV.

This clonotype was observed a handful of times. The chain combines TRBV28 with TRBJ2-6, with TRBD1 identical over 7 bases. The CDR3 length is 15 residues. V shed 6 bases and J 4 bases; nucleotides not matched to a gene: 6. Germline-derived CDR1 and CDR2 are MDHEN and SYDVKM. CDR3: CASSTTGSGANVLTF. The CDR3 DNA follows: TGTGCCAGCAGCACGACAGGGTCCGGGGCCAACGTCCTGACTTTC.

This clonotype was observed a handful of times. V is TRBV7-9 and J is TRBJ2-1; D perhaps matches TRBD1 (5 bases). Trimming left V 9 bases short and J 3 bases short, with 18 bases between. Per the germline V gene, CDR1 is SEHNR and CDR2 is FQNEAQ (reference sequence). The CDR3 totals 15 residues. CDR3 sequence (DNA): TGTGCCAGTAGTATCGTCGGCGGACACTACAATGAGCAGTTCTTC. It yields the protein CASSIVGGHYNEQFF.